These T cell receptor beta chains were read from a single sample in a study of blood T cell repertoires in COVID-19. Clones were sequenced by immunoSEQ multiplex PCR, and TCRdb holds only the in-frame ones, with some missing. The sample lists 250,000 to 350,000 clones; approximately 85% were seen once. The sample was PBMCs or T cells enriched from blood (not recorded which). These receptor sequences come from a woman aged 25 to 39 who had recovered from COVID-19. The CDR3 runs from the conserved cysteine through the conserved F or W. A D gene is named only where the DNA matches it firmly. Expanded clones are given a class, and other clones once, few, many or no size at all.

d_call,j_call,v_call,clone_size,cdr3_aa,cdr3_nt
TRBD2,TRBJ2-1,TRBV28,.,CASRTLAGGPDRYNEQFF,TGTGCCAGCAGAACCTTAGCGGGAGGGCCGGACCGGTACAATGAGCAGTTCTTC
TRBD1,TRBJ2-5,TRBV10-3,once,CATRPPGTGEQETQYF,TGTGCCACGAGACCCCCCGGGACAGGGGAACAAGAGACCCAGTACTTC
.,TRBJ2-7,TRBV11-3,.,CASSPLGGPSSYEQYF,TGTGCCAGCAGTCCTCTTGGTGGGCCGAGCTCCTACGAGCAGTACTTC
TRBD2,TRBJ2-1,TRBV15,.,CATSRDLLAANEQFF,TGTGCCACCAGCAGAGATCTACTAGCGGCCAATGAGCAGTTCTTC
TRBD1,TRBJ2-7,TRBV28,.,CASTISGTGRAREYF,TGTGCCAGCACAATCAGCGGGACAGGGAGGGCAAGGGAGTACTTC
TRBD1,TRBJ1-5,TRBV28,.,CASSFNRGRSNQPQHF,TGTGCCAGCAGTTTTAACAGGGGCAGGAGCAATCAGCCCCAGCATTTT
.,TRBJ1-1,TRBV7-9,.,CASSLSQDTEAFF,TGTGCCAGCAGCTTATCCCAGGACACTGAAGCTTTCTTT
.,TRBJ2-5,TRBV2,.,CASSDSASEEETQYF,TGTGCCAGCAGTGATTCGGCTAGCGAGGAAGAGACCCAGTACTTC
TRBD2,TRBJ2-5,TRBV24-1,.,CATSDREGRGETQYF,TGTGCCACCAGTGATAGGGAGGGGCGGGGAGAGACCCAGTACTTC
TRBD1,TRBJ1-5,TRBV12-3/TRBV12-4,.,CASSSDRGQPQHF,TGTGCCAGCAGTTCGGACAGGGGACAGCCCCAGCATTTT
TRBD1,TRBJ1-1,TRBV5-1,.,CASSTSTGGTEAFF,TGCGCCAGCAGCACTTCGACAGGGGGCACTGAAGCTTTCTTT
.,TRBJ1-1,TRBV6-5,many,CASSYRGRNTEAFF,TGTGCCAGCAGTTACAGGGGAAGGAACACTGAAGCTTTCTTT
.,TRBJ1-5,TRBV2,.,CASSNTNQPQHF,TGTGCCAGCAGCAATACTAATCAGCCCCAGCATTTT
TRBD1,TRBJ1-1,TRBV27,.,CASSLSRTGMVNTEAFF,TGTGCCAGCAGTTTATCTAGGACAGGGATGGTGAACACTGAAGCTTTCTTT
TRBD1,TRBJ2-6,TRBV5-1,.,CASSPRGRGGANVLTF,TGCGCCAGCAGCCCCAGGGGGCGGGGTGGGGCCAACGTCCTGACTTTC
.,TRBJ2-1,TRBV29-1,.,CSTEGFRGDEQFF,TGCAGCACGGAAGGGTTCAGGGGCGATGAGCAGTTCTTC
.,TRBJ2-7,TRBV4-3,.,CASSQELIGLYEQYF,TGCGCCAGCAGCCAAGAGTTGATCGGACTCTACGAGCAGTACTTC
TRBD1,TRBJ1-3,TRBV4-3,.,CASSQGRGLGNTIYF,TGCGCCAGCAGCCAAGGCAGGGGGCTGGGAAACACCATATATTTT
.,TRBJ1-3,TRBV29-1,.,CSVSLTGLSGNTIYF,TGCAGCGTTTCCCTGACAGGACTCTCTGGAAACACCATATATTTT
.,TRBJ2-7,TRBV5-1,.,CASSRQNAYEQYF,TGCGCCAGCAGTCGTCAGAACGCCTACGAGCAGTACTTC
.,TRBJ2-1,TRBV2,.,CASVTFSGEQFF,TGTGCCAGCGTAACGTTTAGTGGTGAGCAGTTCTTC
.,TRBJ1-1,TRBV11-3,few,CASSSRTENTEAFF,TGTGCCAGCAGCTCCCGGACAGAGAACACTGAAGCTTTCTTT
TRBD2,TRBJ2-1,TRBV7-8,once,CASSLLPPPHAWTSGSRNNEQFF,TGTGCCAGCAGCCTCCTCCCGCCCCCACACGCTTGGACTAGCGGGAGTCGTAACAATGAGCAGTTCTTC
.,TRBJ1-2,TRBV28,.,CASWGGLNGYTF,TGTGCCAGCTGGGGGGGTCTGAATGGCTACACCTTC
.,TRBJ2-3,TRBV5-4,many,CASSLEVASGTDTQYF,TGTGCCAGCAGCTTGGAGGTGGCTAGCGGCACAGATACGCAGTATTTT
.,TRBJ2-2,TRBV5-5,.,CASSLTGSDTGELFF,TGTGCCAGCAGCTTAACGGGGTCGGACACCGGGGAGCTGTTTTTT
.,TRBJ2-5,TRBV5-3,.,CARSLLHQGNRRLQETQYF,TGTGCCAGAAGCTTGTTGCATCAGGGGAACAGGAGACTCCAAGAGACCCAGTACTTC
TRBD2,TRBJ2-3,TRBV5-1,.,CASRQRGTSTDTQYF,TGCGCCAGCCGGCAGCGGGGGACAAGCACAGATACGCAGTATTTT
.,TRBJ1-2,TRBV4-1,.,CASSRATGIGYGYTF,TGCGCCAGCAGCCGAGCCACAGGGATCGGCTATGGCTACACCTTC